These 28 T cell receptor beta chains originate from one sample sequenced in a study of OX40 agonist ivuxolimab in advanced cancers. Preparation of the library involved the immunoSEQ multiplex PCR assay. The source is immuneACCESS, and TCRdb retained only in-frame sequences with V and J called. Part of the clones is not carried over; for the studies checked, unresolved V genes explain less than half of this, and the remainder is unexplained. The sample table shows around 65,000 clones, and around 93% are seen once. The ten top clones hold over 10% of the sample. The sample was CD4+ or CD8+ T cells sorted from blood, taken in a trial of the OX40 agonist ivuxolimab. The receptors were sampled from an adult with an advanced solid tumor such as melanoma, head and neck, liver or kidney cancer.

Written as DNA, the CDR3 is TGTGCCAGCAGCCCGGAGGGGCCTAGCGGGGCCTACGAGCAGTACTTC. Its translation is CASSPEGPSGAYEQYF. The chain recombines TRBV13 with TRBJ2-7, with TRBD2 matching 9 bases. The ends lost 5 bases at V and 2 bases at J; junction bases unmatched: 10. The CDR3 length is 16 residues. The germline gives CDR1 PRHDT, CDR2 FYEKMQ (reference sequence).

This sequence joins TRBV7-3 and TRBJ2-3; 8 bases are a match to TRBD2. There are 15 residues in the CDR3. The V and J ends lost 7 bases and 0 bases, in that order; junction bases with no gene match: 6. Germline V gene lookup returns CDR1 SGHTA and CDR2 FQGTGA. For the CDR3, the DNA is TGTGCCAGCAACCCTAGCGGGCTAAGCACAGATACGCAGTATTTT. Translated: CASNPSGLSTDTQYF.

A single count supports this clone. V and J are TRBV5-4 and TRBJ1-1; the D is unclear. Per the germline V gene, CDR1 is SGHNT and CDR2 is YYREEE (reference sequence). This CDR3 is built from 12 residues. Trimming left V 3 bases short and J 3 bases short, with 6 bases between. CDR3 coding DNA: TGTGCCAGCAGCTCGGCGGACACTGAAGCTTTCTTT. As protein: CASSSADTEAFF. Full variable domain (remainder filled in from reference TRBV5-4 and TRBJ1-1): ETGVTQSPTHLIKTRGQQVTLRCSSQSGHNTVSWYQQALGQGPQFIFQYYREEENGRGNFPPRFSGLQFPNYSSELNVNALELDDSALYLCASSSADTEAFFGQGTRLTVV.

The chain couples TRBV4-3 to TRBJ2-1, with a possible D match to TRBD2 (5 bases). Deletions cut 2 bases from V and 0 bases from J, with 14 bases between. The CDR3 length is 17 residues. The germline V gene encodes CDR1 LGHNA and CDR2 YSLEER. The CDR3 region has the DNA TGCGCCAGCAGCCAACTTCTTCTAGCAGACTCCTACAATGAGCAGTTCTTC. It is translated as CASSQLLLADSYNEQFF.

The CDR3 nucleotides are TGTGCCTGGAGTGTACATCACGCAGCTTTCTTT. This codes for CAWSVHHAAFF. The chain employs TRBV30 and TRBJ1-1; unclear D gene. V lost 0 bases, J lost 10 bases, and 9 bases lay in between. Germline loops: CDR1 GTSNPN, CDR2 SVGIG (reference sequence). This CDR3 contains 11 residues. The variable domain in full, completed from reference TRBV30 and TRBJ1-1, reads SQTIHQWPATLVQPVGSPLSLECTVEGTSNPNLYWYRQAAGRGLQLLFYSVGIGQISSEVPQNLSASRPQDRQFILSSKKLLLSDSGFYLCAWSVHHAAFFGQGTRLTVV.

The chain couples TRBV25-1 to TRBJ2-1; the match to TRBD2 covers 7 bases. The J segment lost 8 bases and the V segment lost 6 bases, leaving 16 bases of the junction unmatched. The germline CDR1 and CDR2 sequences are MGHDK and SYGVNS. This CDR3 comprises 16 residues. The CDR3 sequence: CASSPTPSGIYDEQFF. The CDR3 nucleotides read TGTGCCAGCAGCCCCACCCCTAGCGGTATTTACGATGAGCAGTTCTTC. The whole variable domain, filled in from reference TRBV25-1 and TRBJ2-1, reads EADIYQTPRYLVIGTGKKITLECSQTMGHDKMYWYQQDPGMELHLIHYSYGVNSTEKGDLSSESTVSRIRTEHFPLTLESARPSHTSQYLCASSPTPSGIYDEQFFGPGTRLTVL.

The chain links TRBV2 to TRBJ2-3, with D perhaps assigned TRBD1 or TRBD2 (5 bases each). The V gene's germline CDR1 is SNHLY and CDR2 FYNNEI. The V and J ends lost 7 bases and 6 bases respectively, with 8 bases between them. CDR3 length: 11 amino acids. DNA of the CDR3: TGTGCCAGCAAGTGGGGGGATACGCAGTATTTT. Its translation: CASKWGDTQYF.

This chain uses TRBV6-1 with TRBJ2-7, with D tentatively TRBD2 (7 bases). With 5 bases removed from V and 6 bases from J, the gap between germline ends came to 14 bases. This CDR3 contains 13 residues. CDR1 is MNHNS and CDR2 is SASEGT in the germline V gene. CDR3 in DNA: TGTGCCAGCAGTCCGGGGGGCTTGGGCGAGCAGTACTTC. This encodes CASSPGGLGEQYF.

The chain recombines TRBV4-1 with TRBJ2-1; 13 bases are shared with TRBD2. Trimming took 2 bases from V and 9 from J; bases not matched to a gene: 7. This CDR3 has 16 amino acids. Looked up from germline, CDR1 is MGHRA and CDR2 is YSYEKL. Written as DNA, the CDR3 is TGCGCCAGCAGCCAAACTAGCGGGAGGGATAGGGGTGAGCAGTTCTTC. Protein sequence: CASSQTSGRDRGEQFF.

This rearrangement joins TRBV19 to TRBJ2-7; no clear D. V was shortened by 3 bases and J by 2 bases, with 5 bases between the two germline ends. CDR3 length: 12 amino acids. Germline V lookup: CDR1 LNHDA, CDR2 SQIVND (reference sequence). CDR3: CASSMGTYEQYF. In nucleotides, the CDR3 is TGTGCCAGTAGTATGGGAACCTACGAGCAGTACTTC.

V and J are TRBV2 and TRBJ2-1; 10 bases agree with TRBD2. Germline V gene lookup returns CDR1 SNHLY and CDR2 FYNNEI. V lost 4 bases to trimming and J lost 8 bases; unmatched junction nucleotides: 5. The CDR3 has 14 residues. CDR3: CASSGGLALYEQFF. The CDR3 nucleotides are TGTGCCAGCAGTGGGGGACTAGCGTTATATGAGCAGTTCTTC. Using reference TRBV2 and TRBJ2-1 for the parts outside the CDR3, the full variable domain is EPEVTQTPSHQVTQMGQEVILRCVPISNHLYFYWYRQILGQKVEFLVSFYNNEISEKSEIFDDQFSVERPDGSNFTLKIRSTKLEDSAMYFCASSGGLALYEQFFGPGTRLTVL.

The rearrangement links TRBV6-4 to TRBJ2-2; D remains unclear. CDR1 is MRHNA and CDR2 is SNTAGT in the germline V gene. The CDR3 is 16 residues long. Between the trimmed V and J ends, which lost 0 bases and 5 bases, there was a span of 13 bases. DNA of the CDR3: TGTGCCAGCAGTGACTCGTGGCCCCCGGGTACCGGGGAGCTGTTTTTT. Its protein is CASSDSWPPGTGELFF.

The chain uses TRBV7-2 and TRBJ2-5, with D possibly being TRBD2 (5 bases). Germline assignment: CDR1 SGHTA and CDR2 FQGNSA. Trimming took off 4 bases at V and 2 bases at J, with 26 bases between the two ends. The CDR3 totals 19 residues. The chain's CDR3 is CASSSRRSASRSDQETQYF. Here the CDR3 DNA reads TGTGCCAGCAGCTCAAGGAGGTCCGCGTCTCGGTCGGATCAAGAGACCCAGTACTTC.

This chain links TRBV29-1 with TRBJ2-1; 9 bases align to TRBD1. The CDR3 has 14 amino acids. With 3 bases clipped from V and 12 bases from J, the junction kept 12 bases outside the gene matches. Per germline, CDR1 SQVTM and CDR2 ANQGSEA. CDR3 amino acids: CSVEAPGQGRGQFF. The DNA for the CDR3 is TGCAGCGTTGAGGCCCCGGGACAGGGTAGAGGGCAGTTCTTC.

This clone was seen only a few times. The CDR3 is CASSSSSTTYEQYF. CDR3 coding DNA: TGTGCCAGCAGCAGCTCCTCAACAACCTACGAGCAGTACTTC. The genes are TRBV7-9 and TRBJ2-7; D not certain. The germline CDR1 and CDR2 sequences are SEHNR and FQNEAQ (reference sequence). Deletions cut 5 bases from V and 2 bases from J, with 13 bases between. CDR3 size: 14 residues.

V and J are TRBV19 and TRBJ2-7, with TRBD1 as a possible D gene (5 bases). Germline V gene sequence: CDR1 LNHDA, CDR2 SQIVND (reference sequence). The CDR3 totals 15 residues. Trimming took off 1 base at V and 2 bases at J, with 12 bases between the two ends. CDR3 in amino acids: CASSIGATEAYEQYF. CDR3 in DNA: TGTGCCAGTAGTATAGGGGCGACAGAGGCCTACGAGCAGTACTTC.

The DNA of the CDR3 is TGTGCCAGCAGCGGAGAAGGGGTCGTTGGACCTGGGGCCAACGTCCTGACTTTC. It specifies CASSGEGVVGPGANVLTF. The chain recombines TRBV7-9 with TRBJ2-6, with a tentative D call TRBD1 (5 bases). Germline assignment: CDR1 SEHNR and CDR2 FQNEAQ (reference sequence). V was cut by 5 bases and J by 2 bases, with 19 bases left in between. This CDR3 spans 18 amino acids. Drawing the rest from reference TRBV7-9 and TRBJ2-6, the complete variable domain is DTGVSQNPRHKITKRGQNVTFRCDPISEHNRLYWYRQTLGQGPEFLTYFQNEAQLEKSRLLSDRFSAERPKGSFSTLEIQRTEQGDSAMYLCASSGEGVVGPGANVLTFGAGSRLTVL.

The chain uses TRBV4-1 and TRBJ2-5, with 8 bases fitting TRBD1. CDR1 is MGHRA, CDR2 YSYEKL, per germline. The junction had 6 bases not matched to a gene; V was cut back by 4 bases and J by 2 bases. The CDR3 runs to 15 residues. The CDR3 protein is CASSPRNRGQETQYF. The CDR3 nucleotides are TGCGCCAGCAGCCCTCGGAACAGGGGGCAAGAGACCCAGTACTTC.

The chain recombines TRBV4-1 with TRBJ1-1, with D perhaps matching TRBD1 (5 bases). Germline lookup yields CDR1 MGHRA and CDR2 YSYEKL. The V gene lost 4 bases and the J gene lost 6 bases, with 12 bases spanning the gap. This CDR3 spans 13 amino acids. The CDR3 coding sequence is TGCGCCAGCAGCCGACAGACAATCGCTGAAGCTTTCTTT. Amino acids: CASSRQTIAEAFF.

The V call is TRBV7-6, the J call TRBJ2-7, with TRBD2 matching over 13 bases. Germline CDR1 reads SGHVS; CDR2 reads FNYEAQ. V shed 0 bases, J shed 3 bases, and the junction held 5 bases outside the gene matches. The CDR3 has 17 amino acids. The CDR3 nucleotides are TGTGCCAGCAGCTTAGCTCCTCGGACTAGCGGGAGCTACGAGCAGTACTTC. Translating gives CASSLAPRTSGSYEQYF.

The V gene is TRBV5-4, the J gene TRBJ2-7; D gene unclear. The CDR3 has 13 residues. With 2 bases removed from V and 2 bases from J, the gap between germline ends came to 8 bases. Germline V CDR1 and CDR2: SGHNT, YYREEE (reference sequence). The CDR3 DNA follows: TGTGCCAGCAGCTTCGGCTCAACCTACGAGCAGTACTTC. Its translation is CASSFGSTYEQYF.

This clone was seen a single time. The CDR3 spells CASSLRGTHYGYTF. DNA of the CDR3: TGTGCCAGCAGTTTAAGGGGTACTCACTATGGCTACACCTTC. The chain recombines TRBV27 with TRBJ1-2; perhaps TRBD1 as D (5 bases). The CDR3 length is 14 residues. V lost 2 bases to trimming and J lost 3 bases, with 10 bases between them. In germline, CDR1 is MNHEY, CDR2 SMNVEV (reference sequence).

V usage is TRBV9 and J usage is TRBJ2-7, with 8 bases lining up with TRBD2. The CDR3 is 16 amino acids. CDR1 is SGDLS and CDR2 is YYNGEE in the germline V gene. Trimming cost V 0 bases and J 1 base; bases outside gene matches: 6. CDR3 sequence: CASSVDSRGASYEQYF. DNA of the CDR3: TGTGCCAGCAGCGTAGATTCGCGGGGGGCTTCCTACGAGCAGTACTTC. Full variable domain (remainder filled in from reference TRBV9 and TRBJ2-7): DSGVTQTPKHLITATGQRVTLRCSPRSGDLSVYWYQQSLDQGLQFLIQYYNGEERAKGNILERFSAQQFPDLHSELNLSSLELGDSALYFCASSVDSRGASYEQYFGPGTRLTVT.

The V call is TRBV4-1, the J call TRBJ2-3; TRBD2 matches at 12 bases. Germline V CDR1 and CDR2: MGHRA, YSYEKL. The CDR3 has 13 residues. After removal of 8 bases from V and 7 bases from J, the junction contained 4 bases not matched to a gene. This chain's CDR3 is CASGLAGGNTQYF. The CDR3 coding sequence is TGCGCCAGCGGGCTAGCGGGGGGGAATACGCAGTATTTT.

This clone has a handful of counts. CDR3 sequence reads: CAGGGTSGYEQYF. In nucleotides, the CDR3 is TGTGCCGGGGGGGGTACTAGCGGCTACGAGCAGTACTTC. This chain links TRBV2 with TRBJ2-7; TRBD2 aligns across 8 bases. Losses at the gene ends were 11 bases for V and 3 bases for J; bases not matched to a gene: 9. Germline lookup yields CDR1 SNHLY and CDR2 FYNNEI. The CDR3 extends over 13 amino acids.

CDR3 region: CASSLGTGYYGYTF. DNA for the CDR3: TGTGCCAGCAGCTTAGGGACAGGATACTATGGCTACACCTTC. The chain combines TRBV7-9 with TRBJ1-2, with 7 bases lining up with TRBD1. With V trimmed by 1 base and J by 3 bases, 2 bases remained unmatched. This CDR3 has 14 amino acids. Germline assignment: CDR1 SEHNR and CDR2 FQNEAQ (reference sequence). Together with reference TRBV7-9 and TRBJ1-2, the CDR3 gives the full variable domain: DTGVSQNPRHKITKRGQNVTFRCDPISEHNRLYWYRQTLGQGPEFLTYFQNEAQLEKSRLLSDRFSAERPKGSFSTLEIQRTEQGDSAMYLCASSLGTGYYGYTFGSGTRLTVV.

The gene calls are TRBV13 and TRBJ1-2; maybe TRBD1 (6 bases). CDR3 length: 13 amino acids. From germline, CDR1 is PRHDT and CDR2 FYEKMQ (reference sequence). V dropped 6 bases and J dropped 2 bases, with 10 bases sitting between them. The CDR3 nucleotides are TGTGCCAGCAGGAGGGGGTTCAACTATGGCTACACCTTC. Protein sequence: CASRRGFNYGYTF. Combining the CDR3 with reference TRBV13 and TRBJ1-2 gives the whole variable domain AAGVIQSPRHLIKEKRETATLKCYPIPRHDTVYWYQQGPGQDPQFLISFYEKMQSDKGSIPDRFSAQQFSDYHSELNMSSLELGDSALYFCASRRGFNYGYTFGSGTRLTVV.

The rearrangement joins TRBV5-6 to TRBJ2-5; 13 nucleotides agree with TRBD2. This CDR3 comprises 15 residues. Germline CDR1 reads SGHDT; CDR2 reads YYEEEE. J was trimmed by 5 bases and V by 3 bases; bases with no gene match: 4. This chain's CDR3 is CASSYTSGGAETQYF. The CDR3 coding sequence is TGTGCCAGCAGCTATACTAGCGGGGGGGCTGAGACCCAGTACTTC.